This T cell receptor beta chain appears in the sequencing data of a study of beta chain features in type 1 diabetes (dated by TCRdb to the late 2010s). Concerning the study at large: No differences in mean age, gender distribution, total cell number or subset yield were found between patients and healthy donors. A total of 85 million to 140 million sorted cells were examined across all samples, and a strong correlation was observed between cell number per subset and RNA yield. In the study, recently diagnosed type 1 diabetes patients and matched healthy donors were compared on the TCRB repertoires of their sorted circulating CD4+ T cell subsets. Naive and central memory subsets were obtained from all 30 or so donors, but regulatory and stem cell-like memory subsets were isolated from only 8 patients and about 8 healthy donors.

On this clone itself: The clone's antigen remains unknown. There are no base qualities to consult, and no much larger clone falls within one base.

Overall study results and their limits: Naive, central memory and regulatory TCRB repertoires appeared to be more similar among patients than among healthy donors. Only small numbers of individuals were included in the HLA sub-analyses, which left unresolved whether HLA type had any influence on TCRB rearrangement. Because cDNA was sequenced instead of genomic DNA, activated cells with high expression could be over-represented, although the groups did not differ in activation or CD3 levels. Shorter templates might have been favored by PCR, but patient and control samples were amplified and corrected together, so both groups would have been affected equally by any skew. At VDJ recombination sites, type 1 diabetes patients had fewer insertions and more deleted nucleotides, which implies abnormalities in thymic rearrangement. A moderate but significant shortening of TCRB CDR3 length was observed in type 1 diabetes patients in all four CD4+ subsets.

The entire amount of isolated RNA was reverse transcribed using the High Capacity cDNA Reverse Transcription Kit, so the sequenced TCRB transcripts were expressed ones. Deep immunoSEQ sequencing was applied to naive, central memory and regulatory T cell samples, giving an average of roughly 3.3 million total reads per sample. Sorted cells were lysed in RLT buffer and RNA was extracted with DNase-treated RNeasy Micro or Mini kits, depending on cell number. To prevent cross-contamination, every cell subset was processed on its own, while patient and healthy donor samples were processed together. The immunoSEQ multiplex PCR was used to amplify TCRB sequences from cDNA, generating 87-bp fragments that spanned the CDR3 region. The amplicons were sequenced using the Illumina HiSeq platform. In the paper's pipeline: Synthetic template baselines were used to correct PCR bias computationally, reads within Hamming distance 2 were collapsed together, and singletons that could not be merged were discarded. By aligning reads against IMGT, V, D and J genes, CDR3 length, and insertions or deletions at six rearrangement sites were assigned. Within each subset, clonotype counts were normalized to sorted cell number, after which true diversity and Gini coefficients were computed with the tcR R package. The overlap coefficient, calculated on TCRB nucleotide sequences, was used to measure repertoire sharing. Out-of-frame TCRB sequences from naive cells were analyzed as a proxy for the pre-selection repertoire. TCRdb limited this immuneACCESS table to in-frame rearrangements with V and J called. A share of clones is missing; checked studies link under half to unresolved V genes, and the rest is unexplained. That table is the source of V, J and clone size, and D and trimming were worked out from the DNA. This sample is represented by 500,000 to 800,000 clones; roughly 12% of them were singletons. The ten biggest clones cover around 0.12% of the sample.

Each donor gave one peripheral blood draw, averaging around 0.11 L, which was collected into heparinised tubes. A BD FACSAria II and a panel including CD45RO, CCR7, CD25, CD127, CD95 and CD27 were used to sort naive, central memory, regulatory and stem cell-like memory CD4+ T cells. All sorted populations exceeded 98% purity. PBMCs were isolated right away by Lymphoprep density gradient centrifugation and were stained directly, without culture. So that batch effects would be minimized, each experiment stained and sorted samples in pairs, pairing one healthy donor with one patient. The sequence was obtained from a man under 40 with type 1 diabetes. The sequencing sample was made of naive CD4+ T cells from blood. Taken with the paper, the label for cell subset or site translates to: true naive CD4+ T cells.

Here the CDR3 is given as CASSPDRGTDTQYF. The base sequence is TGCGCCAGCAGCCCGGACAGGGGCACAGATACGCAGTATTTT. Recombination joined TRBV4-3 with TRBJ2-3; 8 central nucleotides agree with TRBD1. For CDR1 and CDR2, the germline V gene lists LGHNA and YSLEER. From cysteine to phenylalanine, the CDR3 is 14 amino acids long. The kept DNA is CDR3 alone, 42 bases in frame from the first base. Trimming accounts for 4 bases at V and 1 base at J, while the number of junction bases matched to no gene is 1.